Only a few counts were recorded for the clone carrying this T cell receptor (beta chain). Antigen unknown. This sample was taken from a study of T cell repertoires in cytomegalovirus infection. Study overall: Public TCR beta signatures indicated both CMV infection and matching HLA type. Study-wide points: Identification of carriers of CMV plus the relevant HLA was performed using cumulative public TCR beta family frequency. HLA-C-restricted CMV-specific TCR beta clonotypes prevailed in the ex vivo response.

Each CDR3 protein is one row after TCRdb ran MiXCR on the reads. The sample holds some 150,000 distinct CDR3 sequences, roughly 6% seen once. The CDR3 is made up of 16 amino acids. V was clipped by 4 bases and J by 5 bases, with 17 bases between them. CDR1 LGHDT and CDR2 YNNKEL come from the germline V gene (reference sequence). The chain couples TRBV3-1 to TRBJ2-2, with D possibly being TRBD2 (6 bases). The sequencing input was PBMCs. This clonotype was sampled from a human donor in good health (CMV status not recorded). Some clones in this sample may be carry-over from other donors' samples. The chain's CDR3 is CASSPLRAGTTGELFF. The DNA of the CDR3 is TGTGCCAGCAGCCCGCTAAGGGCGGGGACGACCGGGGAGCTGTTTTTT.